This TCR beta chain was captured in a study of metastatic and nonmetastatic thyroid tumors. Study-wide context: Repertoires from malignant and benign thyroid patients were compared across blood and tumor or nodule tissue. Study findings and constraints: Benign nodules were reported to have significantly lower TCR beta diversity than malignant thyroid tumors, in blood and tumor.

This clone was picked up many times. Its antigen is undetermined. CDR1 and CDR2 from the germline V gene are MNHNS and SASEGT. The CDR3 is 17 amino acids. V was clipped by 7 bases and J by 4 bases; unmatched bases: 17. Per the study methods: Using the CDR3 differences seen across clinicopathological groups, the authors built a distant-metastasis classifier for papillary thyroid cancer, which was meant to discriminate distant-metastatic patients. MiXCR re-clonotyped the PCR reads for TCRdb. The V and J calls shown here were made by TCRdb, not taken from the authors' results. The sample holds under 100,000 clones; around 9.1% are singletons and the top ten take approximately 10%. Prior to thyroid surgery, none of the patients had received any treatment.

The rearrangement joins TRBV6-1 to TRBJ2-5, with 8 bases fitting TRBD1. The clonotype originates from a female donor with papillary thyroid cancer or a benign thyroid nodule (not recorded which). Some clones in this sample may be carry-over from other donors' samples. The source material was blood. CDR3 sequence: CASNPRTGRLGLETQYF. Written as DNA, the CDR3 is TGTGCCAGCAATCCCAGGACAGGGAGGCTTGGGCTAGAGACCCAGTACTTC.